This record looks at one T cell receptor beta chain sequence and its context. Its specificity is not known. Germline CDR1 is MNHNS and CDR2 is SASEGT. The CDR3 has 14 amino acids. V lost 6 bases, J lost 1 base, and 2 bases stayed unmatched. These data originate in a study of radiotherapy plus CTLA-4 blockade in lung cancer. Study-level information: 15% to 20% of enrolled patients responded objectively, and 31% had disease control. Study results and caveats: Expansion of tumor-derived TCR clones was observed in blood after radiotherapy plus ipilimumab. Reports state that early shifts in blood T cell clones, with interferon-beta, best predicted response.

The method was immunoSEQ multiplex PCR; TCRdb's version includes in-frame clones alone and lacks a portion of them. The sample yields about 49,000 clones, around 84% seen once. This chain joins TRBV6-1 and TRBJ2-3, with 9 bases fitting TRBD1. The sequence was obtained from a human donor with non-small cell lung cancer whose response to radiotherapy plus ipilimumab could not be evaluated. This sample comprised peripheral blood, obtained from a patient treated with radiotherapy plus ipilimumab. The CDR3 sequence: CASRRDRGTDTQYF. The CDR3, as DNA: TGTGCCAGCAGGAGGGACAGGGGCACAGATACGCAGTATTTT.